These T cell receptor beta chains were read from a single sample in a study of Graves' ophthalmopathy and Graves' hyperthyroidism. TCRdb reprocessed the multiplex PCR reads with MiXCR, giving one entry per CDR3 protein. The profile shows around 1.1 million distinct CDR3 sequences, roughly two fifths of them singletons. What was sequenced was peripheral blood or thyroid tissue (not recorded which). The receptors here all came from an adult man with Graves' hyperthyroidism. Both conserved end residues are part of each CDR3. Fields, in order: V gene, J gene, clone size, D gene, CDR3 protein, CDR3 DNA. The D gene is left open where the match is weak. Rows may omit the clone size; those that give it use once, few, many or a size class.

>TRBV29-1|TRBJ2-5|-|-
CSVGQGEGETQYF
TGCAGCGTGGGGCAGGGAGAGGGAGAGACCCAGTACTTC
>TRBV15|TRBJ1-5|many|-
CATSRGGGQTAFQPQHF
TGTGCCACCAGCAGAGGCGGGGGTCAGACGGCGTTTCAGCCCCAGCATTTT
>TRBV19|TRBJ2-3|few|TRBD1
CASSMGQGTDTQYF
TGTGCCAGTAGTATGGGACAGGGCACAGATACGCAGTATTTT
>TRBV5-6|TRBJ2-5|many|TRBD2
CASSLTLPLAGRETQYF
TGTGCCAGCAGCTTGACGCTCCCACTAGCGGGACGGGAGACCCAGTACTTC
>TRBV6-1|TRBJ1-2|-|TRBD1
CASSMDRVYYGYTF
TGTGCCAGCAGCATGGACAGGGTTTATTATGGCTACACCTTC
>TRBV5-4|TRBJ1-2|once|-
CASRQPGNYGYTF
TGTGCCAGTAGACAGCCGGGAAACTATGGCTACACCTTC
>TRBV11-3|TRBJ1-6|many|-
CASSQATPADSPLHF
TGTGCCAGCAGTCAAGCGACCCCGGCGGATTCACCCCTCCACTTT
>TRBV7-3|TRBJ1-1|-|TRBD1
CASSSDRGDFAFF
TGTGCCAGCAGCTCCGACAGGGGGGACTTCGCTTTCTTT
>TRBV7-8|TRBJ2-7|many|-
CASSPRRVIYEQYF
TGTGCCAGCAGCCCTCGGAGGGTTATCTACGAGCAGTACTTC
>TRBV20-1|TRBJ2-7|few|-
CSAPARTSYEQYF
TGCAGTGCCCCGGCCAGGACATCCTACGAGCAGTACTTC
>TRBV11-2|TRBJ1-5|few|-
CASSQDFVGSGQPQHF
TGCGCCAGCAGCCAAGATTTCGTGGGATCCGGCCAGCCCCAGCATTTT
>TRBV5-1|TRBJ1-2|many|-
CASSLSAGENYGYTF
TGCGCCAGCAGCTTGTCGGCAGGGGAAAACTATGGCTACACCTTC
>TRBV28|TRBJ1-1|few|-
CASRHPVNTEAFF
TGTGCCAGCAGGCATCCAGTGAACACTGAAGCTTTCTTT
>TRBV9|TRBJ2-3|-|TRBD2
CASSASGGPTDTQYF
TGTGCCAGCAGCGCGTCGGGGGGGCCGACGGATACGCAGTATTTT
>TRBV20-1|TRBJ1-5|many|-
CSAESTRDTDQPQHF
TGCAGTGCTGAGAGCACTCGGGACACTGATCAGCCCCAGCATTTT
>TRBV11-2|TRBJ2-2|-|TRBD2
CASSLRASGRRGPQGTRNTGELFF
TGTGCCAGCAGCTTAAGGGCTAGCGGGAGAAGGGGACCCCAAGGGACCCGCAACACCGGGGAGCTGTTTTTT
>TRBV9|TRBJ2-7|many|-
CASSVGSGVSYEQYF
TGTGCCAGCAGCGTAGGGTCCGGGGTCTCCTACGAGCAGTACTTC
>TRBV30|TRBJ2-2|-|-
CAWSVGAGELFF
TGTGCCTGGAGTGTAGGGGCCGGGGAGCTGTTTTTT
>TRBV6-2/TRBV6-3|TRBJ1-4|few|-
CASSYSQGTGEKLFF
TGTGCCAGCAGTTACTCCCAGGGAACTGGAGAAAAACTGTTTTTT
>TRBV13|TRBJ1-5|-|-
CASRTRGGSNQPQHF
TGTGCCAGCCGAACCAGGGGTGGGAGCAATCAGCCCCAGCATTTT
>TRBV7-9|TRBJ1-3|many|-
CASSQGRNSGNTIYF
TGTGCCAGCAGCCAGGGACGGAACTCTGGAAACACCATATATTTT
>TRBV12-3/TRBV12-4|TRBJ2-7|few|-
CASSLGGSRNEQYF
TGTGCCAGCAGTTTAGGGGGCTCCCGTAACGAGCAGTACTTC
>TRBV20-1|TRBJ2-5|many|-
CSARDLAETQYF
TGCAGTGCTAGAGATTTGGCGGAGACCCAGTACTTC
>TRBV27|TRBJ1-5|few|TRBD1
CASSYSPGQGGNSNQPQHF
TGTGCCAGCAGTTATTCCCCGGGACAGGGAGGGAATAGCAATCAGCCCCAGCATTTT
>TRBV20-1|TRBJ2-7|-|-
CSAQEPRRLDEQYF
TGCAGTGCCCAGGAGCCGAGGAGGCTAGACGAGCAGTACTTC
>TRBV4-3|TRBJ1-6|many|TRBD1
CASSQGVRTGGSPLHF
TGCGCCAGCAGCCAAGGGGTCAGGACAGGGGGATCACCCCTCCACTTT
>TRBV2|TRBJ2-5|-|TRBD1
CASTTDRGAKTQYF
TGTGCCAGCACCACGGACAGGGGGGCTAAAACCCAGTACTTC
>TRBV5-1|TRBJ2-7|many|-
CASRRGFDEQYF
TGCGCCAGCAGAAGGGGATTCGACGAGCAGTACTTC
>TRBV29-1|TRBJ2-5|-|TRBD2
CSVEKGTSGRAGSETQYF
TGCAGCGTTGAAAAGGGGACTAGCGGGAGGGCCGGCTCGGAGACCCAGTACTTC
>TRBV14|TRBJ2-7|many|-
CASMGQVASEQYF
TGTGCCAGCATGGGGCAGGTGGCCTCTGAGCAGTACTTC
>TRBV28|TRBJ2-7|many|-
CASSLAGPNYEQYF
TGTGCCAGCAGTTTAGCGGGTCCTAACTACGAGCAGTACTTC
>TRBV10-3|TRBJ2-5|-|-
CAIQGATQETQYF
TGTGCCATCCAGGGAGCTACCCAAGAGACCCAGTACTTC
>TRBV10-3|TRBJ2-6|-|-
CAIRGRPSGANVLTF
TGTGCCATCCGGGGCAGACCCTCTGGGGCCAACGTCCTGACTTTC
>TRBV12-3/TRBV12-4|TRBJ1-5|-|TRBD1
CASSPQPGTGAQPQHF
TGTGCCAGCAGTCCCCAACCCGGGACAGGGGCACAGCCCCAGCATTTT
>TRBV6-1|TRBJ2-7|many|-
CASSGDTHYEQYF
TGTGCCAGCAGTGGGGACACCCACTACGAGCAGTACTTC
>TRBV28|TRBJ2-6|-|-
CASLSTGTAGANVLTF
TGTGCCAGCCTCTCGACAGGTACCGCTGGGGCCAACGTCCTGACTTTC
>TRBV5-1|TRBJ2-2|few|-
CASSLEGGTGTGELFF
TGCGCCAGCAGCTTGGAGGGGGGAACGGGCACCGGGGAGCTGTTTTTT
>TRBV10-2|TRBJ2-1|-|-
CASSERQGSYNEQFF
TGCGCCAGCAGTGAGAGGCAGGGCTCCTACAATGAGCAGTTCTTC
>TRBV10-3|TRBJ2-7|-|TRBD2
CASSFGSGGKYEQYF
TGTGCCAGCAGTTTTGGTAGCGGGGGAAAATACGAGCAGTACTTC
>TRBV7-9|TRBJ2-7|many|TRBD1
CASSMTGAHVEQYF
TGTGCCAGCAGCATGACAGGGGCCCATGTCGAGCAGTACTTC
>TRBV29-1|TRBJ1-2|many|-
CSGTGSGYGYTF
TGCAGCGGTACAGGGTCGGGCTATGGCTACACCTTC
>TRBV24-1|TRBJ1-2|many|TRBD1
CATSDRSDRDYGYTF
TGTGCCACCAGTGATAGATCAGACAGGGACTATGGCTACACCTTC
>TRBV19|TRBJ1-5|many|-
CASSIVKDVGQPQHF
TGTGCCAGTAGTATAGTAAAGGACGTCGGGCAGCCCCAGCATTTT